This T cell receptor (beta chain) is from a study of T cell responses to AZD1222 COVID-19 vaccine. The wider study: Analyses pooled second doses at about 4 or about 12 weeks. The study, taken as a whole, reports: After two AZD1222 doses, spike-specific TCR breadth and depth rose versus day 0. Donors were mostly white British, more females; clonal diversity possibly underestimated.

The protocol was immunoSEQ multiplex PCR, while the TCRdb copy is restricted to in-frame clones and leaves out a portion. The repertoire holds 80,000 to 90,000 clones, with roughly 94% as singletons. Note on this clone: Its antigen is not identified.

The CDR3 consists of 15 residues. Germline lookup yields CDR1 KGHSH and CDR2 LQKENI. V gave up 1 base and J gave up 3 bases, with 10 bases separating them. The sample here was peripheral blood, taken on day 0 of AZD1222 vaccination. The TCR was taken from an adult in good health. This rearrangement joins TRBV18 to TRBJ2-1, with a possible D match to TRBD2 (5 bases). This CDR3 reads CASSPRAARYNEQFF. The CDR3 nucleotides read TGTGCCAGCTCACCACGAGCGGCCCGCTACAATGAGCAGTTCTTC.